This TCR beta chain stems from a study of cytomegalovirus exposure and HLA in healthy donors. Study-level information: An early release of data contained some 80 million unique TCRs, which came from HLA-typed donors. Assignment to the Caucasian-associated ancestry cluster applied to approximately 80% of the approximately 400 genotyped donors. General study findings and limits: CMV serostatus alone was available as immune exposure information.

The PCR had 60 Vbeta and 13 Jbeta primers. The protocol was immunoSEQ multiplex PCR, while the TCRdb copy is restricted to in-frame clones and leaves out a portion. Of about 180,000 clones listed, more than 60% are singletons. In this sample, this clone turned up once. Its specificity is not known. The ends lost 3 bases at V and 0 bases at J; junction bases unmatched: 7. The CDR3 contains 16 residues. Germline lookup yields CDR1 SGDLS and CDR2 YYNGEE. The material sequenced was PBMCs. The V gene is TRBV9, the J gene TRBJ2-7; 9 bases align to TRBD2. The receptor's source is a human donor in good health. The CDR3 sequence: CASSGETSGSSYEQYF. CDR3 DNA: TGTGCCAGCAGCGGAGAGACTAGCGGAAGCTCCTACGAGCAGTACTTC.